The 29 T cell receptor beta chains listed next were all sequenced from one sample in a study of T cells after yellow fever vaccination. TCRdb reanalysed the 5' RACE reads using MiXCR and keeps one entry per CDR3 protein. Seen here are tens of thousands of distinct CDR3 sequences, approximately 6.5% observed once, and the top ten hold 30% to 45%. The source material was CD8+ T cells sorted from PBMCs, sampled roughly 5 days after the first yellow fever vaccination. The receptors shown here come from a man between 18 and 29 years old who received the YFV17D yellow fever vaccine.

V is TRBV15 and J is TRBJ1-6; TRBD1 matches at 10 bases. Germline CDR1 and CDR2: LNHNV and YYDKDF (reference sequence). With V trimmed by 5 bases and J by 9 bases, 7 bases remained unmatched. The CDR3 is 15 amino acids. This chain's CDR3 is CATSARDRGASPLHF. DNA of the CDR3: TGTGCCACCAGCGCCCGGGACAGGGGCGCTTCACCCCTCCACTTT.

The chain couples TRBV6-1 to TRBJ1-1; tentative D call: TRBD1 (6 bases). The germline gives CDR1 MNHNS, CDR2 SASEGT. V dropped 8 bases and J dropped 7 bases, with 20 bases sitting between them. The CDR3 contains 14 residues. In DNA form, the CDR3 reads TGTGCCAGCGGGGGACGCGGACAGCCCGGTGAAGCTTTCTTT. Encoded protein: CASGGRGQPGEAFF.

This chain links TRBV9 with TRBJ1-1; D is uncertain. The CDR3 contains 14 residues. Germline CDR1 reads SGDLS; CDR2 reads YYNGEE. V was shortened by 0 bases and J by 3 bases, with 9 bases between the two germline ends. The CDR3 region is CASSVGPLYTEAFF. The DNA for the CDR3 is TGTGCCAGCAGCGTAGGACCTCTGTACACTGAAGCTTTCTTT.

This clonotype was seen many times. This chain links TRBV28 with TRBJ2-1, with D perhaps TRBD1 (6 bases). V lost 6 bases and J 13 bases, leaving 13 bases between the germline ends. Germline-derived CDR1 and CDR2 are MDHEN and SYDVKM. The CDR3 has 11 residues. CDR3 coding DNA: TGTGCCAGCAGCCTCGGACAGCGACAGTTCTTC. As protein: CASSLGQRQFF.

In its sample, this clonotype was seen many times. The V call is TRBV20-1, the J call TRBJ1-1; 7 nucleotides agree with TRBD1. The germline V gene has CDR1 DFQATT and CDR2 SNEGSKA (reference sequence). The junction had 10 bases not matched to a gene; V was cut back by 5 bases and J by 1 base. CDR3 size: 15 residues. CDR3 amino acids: CSALDDRAPNTEAFF. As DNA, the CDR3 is TGCAGTGCTCTGGATGACAGGGCCCCGAACACTGAAGCTTTCTTT.

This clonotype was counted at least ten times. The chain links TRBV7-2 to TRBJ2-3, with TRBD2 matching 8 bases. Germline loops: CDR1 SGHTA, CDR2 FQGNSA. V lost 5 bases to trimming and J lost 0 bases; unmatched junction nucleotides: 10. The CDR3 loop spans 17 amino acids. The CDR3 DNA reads TGTGCCAGCAGCCTACTCCGGGGGGGGACTAGCACAGATACGCAGTATTTT. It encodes CASSLLRGGTSTDTQYF.

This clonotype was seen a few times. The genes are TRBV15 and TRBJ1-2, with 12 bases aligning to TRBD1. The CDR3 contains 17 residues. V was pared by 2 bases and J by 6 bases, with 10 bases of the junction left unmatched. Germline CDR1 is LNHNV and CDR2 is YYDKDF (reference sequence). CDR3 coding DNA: TGTGCCACCAGCAGAAGTGCCGGGACAGGGGGCGCGGATGGCTACACCTTC. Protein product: CATSRSAGTGGADGYTF.

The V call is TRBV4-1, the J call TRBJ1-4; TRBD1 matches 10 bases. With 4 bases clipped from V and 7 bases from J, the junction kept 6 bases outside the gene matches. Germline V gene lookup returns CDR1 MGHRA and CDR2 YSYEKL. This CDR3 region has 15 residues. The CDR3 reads CASSRGTGAVEKLFF. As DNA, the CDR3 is TGCGCCAGCAGCCGAGGGACAGGGGCGGTTGAAAAACTGTTTTTT.

Written as DNA, the CDR3 is TGTGCCAGCAGCCCGGGACTCCAGAACACTGAAGCTTTCTTT. Translation gives CASSPGLQNTEAFF. The chain uses TRBV9 and TRBJ1-1; D is perhaps TRBD1 (5 bases). V was clipped by 4 bases and J by 1 base, with 11 bases between them. CDR1 is SGDLS, CDR2 YYNGEE, per germline. The CDR3 covers 14 residues.

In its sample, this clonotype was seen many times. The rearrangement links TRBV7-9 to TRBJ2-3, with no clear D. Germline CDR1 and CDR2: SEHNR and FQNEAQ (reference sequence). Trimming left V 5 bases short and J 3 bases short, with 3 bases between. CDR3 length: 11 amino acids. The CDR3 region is CASSKTDTQYF. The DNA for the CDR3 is TGTGCCAGCAGCAAAACAGATACGCAGTATTTT.

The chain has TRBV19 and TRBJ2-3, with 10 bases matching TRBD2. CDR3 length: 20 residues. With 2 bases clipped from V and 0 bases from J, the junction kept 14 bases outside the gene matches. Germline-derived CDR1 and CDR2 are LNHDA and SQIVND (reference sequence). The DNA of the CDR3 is TGTGCCAGTAGTATACCCGGGCTAGCGGGGGCCGACCGGAGCACAGATACGCAGTATTTT. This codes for CASSIPGLAGADRSTDTQYF.

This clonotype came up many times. The DNA of the CDR3 is TGTGCCAGCACGGGGCTGGGCACAGATACGCAGTATTTT. Translated: CASTGLGTDTQYF. This rearrangement joins TRBV4-2 to TRBJ2-3, with D perhaps matching TRBD1 or TRBD2 (5 bases each). Germline V CDR1 and CDR2: LGHNA, YNFKEQ. The CDR3 length is 13 residues. Trimming removed 7 bases from V and 1 base from J, with 9 bases in between.

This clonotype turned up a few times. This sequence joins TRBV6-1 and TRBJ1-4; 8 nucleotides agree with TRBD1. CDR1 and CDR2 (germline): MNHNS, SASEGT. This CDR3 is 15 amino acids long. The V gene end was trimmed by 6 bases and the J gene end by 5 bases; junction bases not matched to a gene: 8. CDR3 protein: CASRTDRGLNEKLFF. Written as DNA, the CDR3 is TGTGCCAGCAGAACAGACAGGGGACTGAATGAAAAACTGTTTTTT.

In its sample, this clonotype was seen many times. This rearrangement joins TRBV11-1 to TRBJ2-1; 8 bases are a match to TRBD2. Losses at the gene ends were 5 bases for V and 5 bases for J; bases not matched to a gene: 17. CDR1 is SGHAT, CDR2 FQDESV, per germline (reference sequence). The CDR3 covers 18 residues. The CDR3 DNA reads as TGTGCCAGCAGCCGAAGGGGGGCCTCCCTAGCGGGTCACAATGAGCAGTTCTTC. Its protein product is CASSRRGASLAGHNEQFF.

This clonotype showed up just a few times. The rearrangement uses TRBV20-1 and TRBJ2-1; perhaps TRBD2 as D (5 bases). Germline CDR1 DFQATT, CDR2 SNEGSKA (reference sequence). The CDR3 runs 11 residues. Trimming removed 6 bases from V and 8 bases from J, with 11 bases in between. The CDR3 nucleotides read TGCAGTGCCAACGAGGGCCATGAGCAGTTCTTC. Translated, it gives CSANEGHEQFF.

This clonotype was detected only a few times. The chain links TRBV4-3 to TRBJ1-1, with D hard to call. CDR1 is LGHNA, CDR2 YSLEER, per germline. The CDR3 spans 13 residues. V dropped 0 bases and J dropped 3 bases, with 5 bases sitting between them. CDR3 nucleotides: TGCGCCAGCAGCCAAGATTGGGACACTGAAGCTTTCTTT. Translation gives CASSQDWDTEAFF.

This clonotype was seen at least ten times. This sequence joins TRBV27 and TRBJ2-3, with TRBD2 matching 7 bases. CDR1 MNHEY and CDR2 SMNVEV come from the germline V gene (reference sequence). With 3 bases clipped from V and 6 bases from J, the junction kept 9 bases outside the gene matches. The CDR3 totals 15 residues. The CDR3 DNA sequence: TGTGCCAGCAGTTTTAGGGCCGTTAGCGGGGATACGCAGTATTTT. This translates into CASSFRAVSGDTQYF.

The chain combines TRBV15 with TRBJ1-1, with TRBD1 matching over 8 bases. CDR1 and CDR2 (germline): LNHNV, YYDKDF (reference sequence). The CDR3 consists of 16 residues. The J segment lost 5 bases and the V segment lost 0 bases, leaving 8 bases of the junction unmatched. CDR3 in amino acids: CATSRDGGQGWTEAFF. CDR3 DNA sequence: TGTGCCACCAGCAGAGATGGAGGACAGGGATGGACTGAAGCTTTCTTT.

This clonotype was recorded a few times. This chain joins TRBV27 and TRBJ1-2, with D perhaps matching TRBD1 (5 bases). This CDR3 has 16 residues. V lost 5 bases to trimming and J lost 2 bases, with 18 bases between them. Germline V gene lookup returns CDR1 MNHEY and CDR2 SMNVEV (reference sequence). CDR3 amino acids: CASSRSGGGFNYGYTF. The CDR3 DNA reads TGTGCCAGCAGTCGGTCGGGGGGGGGATTCAACTATGGCTACACCTTC.

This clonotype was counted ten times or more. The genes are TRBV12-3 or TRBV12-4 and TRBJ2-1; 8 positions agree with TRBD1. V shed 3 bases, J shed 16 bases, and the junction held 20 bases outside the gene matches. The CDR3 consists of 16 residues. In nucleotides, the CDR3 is TGTGCCAGCAGTTTGGTTGGGACAGGAGGTTCGAGAGATGATTTCTTC. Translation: CASSLVGTGGSRDDFF.

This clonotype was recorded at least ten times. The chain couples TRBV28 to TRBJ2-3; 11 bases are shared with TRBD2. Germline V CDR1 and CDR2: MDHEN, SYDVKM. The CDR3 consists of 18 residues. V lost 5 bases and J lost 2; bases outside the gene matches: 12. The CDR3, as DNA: TGTGCCAGCAGTCCTTACCCCACTAGCGGGGGATACACAGATACGCAGTATTTT. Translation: CASSPYPTSGGYTDTQYF.

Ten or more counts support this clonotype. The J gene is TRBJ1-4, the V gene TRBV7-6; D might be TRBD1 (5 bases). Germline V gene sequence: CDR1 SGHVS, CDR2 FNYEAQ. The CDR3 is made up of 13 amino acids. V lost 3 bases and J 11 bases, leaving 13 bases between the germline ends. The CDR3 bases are TGTGCCAGCAGCTTCAGCGGGGGGTCGAAACTGTTTTTT. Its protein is CASSFSGGSKLFF.

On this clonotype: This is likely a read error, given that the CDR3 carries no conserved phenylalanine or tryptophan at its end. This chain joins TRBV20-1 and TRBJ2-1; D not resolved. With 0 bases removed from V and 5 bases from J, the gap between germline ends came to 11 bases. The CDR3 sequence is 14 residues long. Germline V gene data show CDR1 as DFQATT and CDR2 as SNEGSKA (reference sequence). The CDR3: CSARERRLDNEQFS. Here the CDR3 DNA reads TGCAGTGCTAGAGAGCGGCGGCTGGACAATGAGCAGTTCTCC.

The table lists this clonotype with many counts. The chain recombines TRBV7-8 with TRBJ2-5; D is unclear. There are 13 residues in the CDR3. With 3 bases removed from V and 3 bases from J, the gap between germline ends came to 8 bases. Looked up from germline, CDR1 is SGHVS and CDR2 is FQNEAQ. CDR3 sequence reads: CASSLHAKETQYF. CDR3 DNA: TGTGCCAGCAGCTTGCACGCGAAAGAGACCCAGTACTTC. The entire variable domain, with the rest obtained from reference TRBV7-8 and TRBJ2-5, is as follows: GAGVSQSPRYKVAKRGQDVALRCDPISGHVSLFWYQQALGQGPEFLTYFQNEAQLDKSGLPSDRFFAERPEGSVSTLKIQRTQQEDSAVYLCASSLHAKETQYFGPGTRLLVL.

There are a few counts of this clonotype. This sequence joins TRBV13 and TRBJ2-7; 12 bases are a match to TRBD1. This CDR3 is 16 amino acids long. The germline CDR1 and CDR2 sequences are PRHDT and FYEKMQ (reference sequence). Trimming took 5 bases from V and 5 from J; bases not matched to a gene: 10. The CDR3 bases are TGTGCCAGCAGCAGGCCGGGACAGGGGGCTTTCCACGAGCAGTACTTC. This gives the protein CASSRPGQGAFHEQYF.

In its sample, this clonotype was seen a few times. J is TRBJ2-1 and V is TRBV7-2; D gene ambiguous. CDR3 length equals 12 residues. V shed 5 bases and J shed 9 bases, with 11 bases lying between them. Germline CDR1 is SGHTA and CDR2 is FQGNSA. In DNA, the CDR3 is TGTGCCAGCAGCGCCCTAGGAGTTGAGCAGTTCTTC. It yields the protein CASSALGVEQFF.

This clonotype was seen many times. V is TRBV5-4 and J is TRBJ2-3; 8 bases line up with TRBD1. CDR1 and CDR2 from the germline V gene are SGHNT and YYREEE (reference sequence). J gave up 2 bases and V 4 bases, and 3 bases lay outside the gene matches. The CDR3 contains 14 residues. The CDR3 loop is CASSRTGITDTQYF. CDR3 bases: TGTGCCAGCAGCAGGACAGGGATCACAGATACGCAGTATTTT.

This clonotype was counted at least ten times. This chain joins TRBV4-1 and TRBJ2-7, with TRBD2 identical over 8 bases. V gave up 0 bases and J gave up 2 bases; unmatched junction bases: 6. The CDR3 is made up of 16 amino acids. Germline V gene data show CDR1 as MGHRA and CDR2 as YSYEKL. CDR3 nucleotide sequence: TGCGCCAGCAGCCAAGAAGGGATAGCGGGGACCTACGAGCAGTACTTC. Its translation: CASSQEGIAGTYEQYF.

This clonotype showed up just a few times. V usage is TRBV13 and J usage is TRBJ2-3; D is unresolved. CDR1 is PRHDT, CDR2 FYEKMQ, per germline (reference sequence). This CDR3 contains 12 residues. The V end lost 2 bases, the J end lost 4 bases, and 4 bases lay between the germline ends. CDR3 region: CASSLSSDTQYF. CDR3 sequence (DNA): TGTGCCAGCAGCTTATCTTCAGATACGCAGTATTTT.